The source of this T cell receptor (beta chain) is a study of cytomegalovirus exposure and HLA in healthy donors. PCR employed 60 Vbeta and 13 Jbeta primers. Profiling relied on immunoSEQ multiplex PCR, and the TCRdb table lists in-frame clones only, not all of them. The repertoire includes under 250,000 clones, around 80% of them detected once, and roughly 0.66% sits in the top ten. Study-wide points: Analysis was performed later, and it showed HLA-associated TCR beta chains to be more clonally expanded than equally common others. Most of the TCR beta V segments (in an earlier analysis) were productive either about 90% or about 30% of the time. Three chains linked to CMV were shown in vitro to be specific for CMV antigens.

Worth noting for this clone: Its antigen remains unidentified.

Germline CDR1 reads SGHRS; CDR2 reads YFSETQ. The ends lost 3 bases at V and 3 bases at J; junction bases unmatched: 9. This CDR3 comprises 16 residues. Sequencing was performed on PBMCs. The V call is TRBV5-1, the J call TRBJ2-7, with 10 bases identical to TRBD2. The clonotype originates from a boy aged 2 to 9 in good health and CMV-seronegative. In nucleotides, the CDR3 is TGCGCCAGCAGCTCTGACCCAGCGGGAGGGAACTACGAGCAGTACTTC. Encoded protein: CASSSDPAGGNYEQYF.